This T cell receptor beta chain came from a study of radiotherapy plus CTLA-4 blockade in lung cancer. Background on the study: Objective responses were recorded in 15% to 20% of patients, with disease control recorded in around 30%.

The repertoire was sequenced with immunoSEQ multiplex PCR; TCRdb's copy has only in-frame clones and lacks some. Of under 95,000 clones listed, roughly 80% were seen once; the top ten hold 0.79%. The study's findings and limits: Among blood TCR repertoires after radiotherapy plus ipilimumab, tumor-derived clones expanded. Response, reportedly, was best predicted by interferon-beta along with early blood T cell clone dynamics.

The study treated chemo-refractory metastatic non-small-cell lung cancer patients with focal radiation plus ipilimumab CTLA-4 blockade. Germline CDR1 MDHEN, CDR2 SYDVKM. This CDR3 region has 14 residues. V shed 5 bases and J shed 4 bases, with 9 bases lying between them. The sample holds one count of this clone. Its target is unknown. The genes are TRBV28 and TRBJ1-6; D may be TRBD1 (6 bases). The source material was peripheral blood, sampled from a patient treated with radiotherapy plus ipilimumab. This receptor was identified in a human donor with non-small cell lung cancer who had stable disease on radiotherapy plus ipilimumab. CDR3 region: CASSLDSYNSPLHF. CDR3 nucleotides: TGTGCCAGCAGTCTGGACAGTTATAATTCACCCCTCCACTTT.